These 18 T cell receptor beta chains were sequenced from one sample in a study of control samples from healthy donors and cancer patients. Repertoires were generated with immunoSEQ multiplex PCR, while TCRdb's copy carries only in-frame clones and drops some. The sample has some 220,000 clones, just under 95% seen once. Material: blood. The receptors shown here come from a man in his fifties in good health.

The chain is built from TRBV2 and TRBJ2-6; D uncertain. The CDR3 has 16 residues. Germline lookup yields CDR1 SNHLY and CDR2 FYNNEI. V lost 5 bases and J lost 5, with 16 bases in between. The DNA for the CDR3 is TGTGCCAGCAGTTCATCCTACAAGGATAGGGCCAACGTCCTGACTTTC. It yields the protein CASSSSYKDRANVLTF.

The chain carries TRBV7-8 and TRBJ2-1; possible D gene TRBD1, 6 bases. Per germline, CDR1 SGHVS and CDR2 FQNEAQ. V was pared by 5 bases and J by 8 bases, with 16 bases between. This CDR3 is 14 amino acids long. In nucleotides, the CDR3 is TGTGCCAGCAGCCCACGAGATTGGGGGCATGAGCAGTTCTTC. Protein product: CASSPRDWGHEQFF.

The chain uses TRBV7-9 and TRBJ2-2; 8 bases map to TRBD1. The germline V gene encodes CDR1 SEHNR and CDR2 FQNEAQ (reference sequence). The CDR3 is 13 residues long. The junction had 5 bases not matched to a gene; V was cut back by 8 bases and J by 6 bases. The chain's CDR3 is CASGPQGAGELFF. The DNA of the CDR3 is TGTGCCAGCGGACCACAGGGGGCCGGGGAGCTGTTTTTT.

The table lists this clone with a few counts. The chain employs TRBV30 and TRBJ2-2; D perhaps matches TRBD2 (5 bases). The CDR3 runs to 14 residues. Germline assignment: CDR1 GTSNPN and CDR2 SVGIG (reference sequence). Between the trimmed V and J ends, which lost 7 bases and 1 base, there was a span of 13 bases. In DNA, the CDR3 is TGTGCCTCACCCGGACTTCTGAACACCGGGGAGCTGTTTTTT. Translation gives CASPGLLNTGELFF.

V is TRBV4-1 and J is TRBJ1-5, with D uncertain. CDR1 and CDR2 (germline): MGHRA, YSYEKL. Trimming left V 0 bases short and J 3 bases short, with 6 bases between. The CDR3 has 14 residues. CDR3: CASSQDRVNQPQHF. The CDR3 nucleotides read TGCGCCAGCAGCCAAGATCGGGTCAATCAGCCCCAGCATTTT.

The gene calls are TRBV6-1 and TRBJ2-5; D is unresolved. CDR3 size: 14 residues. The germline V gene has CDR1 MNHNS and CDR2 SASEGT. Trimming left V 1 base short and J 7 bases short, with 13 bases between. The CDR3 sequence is CASSEGSSWGTQYF. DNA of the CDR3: TGTGCCAGCAGTGAAGGAAGTAGTTGGGGGACCCAGTACTTC.

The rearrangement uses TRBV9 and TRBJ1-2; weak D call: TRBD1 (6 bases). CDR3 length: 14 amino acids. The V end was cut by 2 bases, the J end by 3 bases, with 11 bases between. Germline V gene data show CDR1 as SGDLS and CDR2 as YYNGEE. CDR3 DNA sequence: TGTGCCAGCAGCGTCCTTGGGACACACTATGGCTACACCTTC. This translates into CASSVLGTHYGYTF.

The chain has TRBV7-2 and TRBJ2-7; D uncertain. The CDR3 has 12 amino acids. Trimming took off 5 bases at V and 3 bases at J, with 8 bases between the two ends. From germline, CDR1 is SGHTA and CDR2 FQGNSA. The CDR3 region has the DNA TGTGCCAGCAGCCCAAGAGACTACGAGCAGTACTTC. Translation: CASSPRDYEQYF.

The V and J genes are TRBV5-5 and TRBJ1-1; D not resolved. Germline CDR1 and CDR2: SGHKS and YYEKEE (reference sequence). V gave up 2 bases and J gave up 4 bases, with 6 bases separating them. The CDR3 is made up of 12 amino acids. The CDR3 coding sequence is TGTGCCAGCAGCTTTAGGTCCACTGAAGCTTTCTTT. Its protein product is CASSFRSTEAFF.

The CDR3 spells CASNGPRRNEKLFF. The CDR3 nucleotides read TGTGCCTCCAACGGTCCCCGGCGAAATGAAAAACTGTTTTTT. The chain recombines TRBV5-6 with TRBJ1-4; D is undetermined. CDR1 is SGHDT and CDR2 is YYEEEE in the germline V gene. The CDR3 contains 14 residues. V lost 10 bases and J 5 bases, leaving 18 bases between the germline ends.

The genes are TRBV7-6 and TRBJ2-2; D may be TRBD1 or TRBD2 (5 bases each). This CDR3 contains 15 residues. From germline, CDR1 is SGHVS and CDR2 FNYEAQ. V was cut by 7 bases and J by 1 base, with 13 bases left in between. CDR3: CASNLWDGNTGELFF. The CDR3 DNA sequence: TGTGCCAGCAATCTATGGGACGGGAACACCGGGGAGCTGTTTTTT.

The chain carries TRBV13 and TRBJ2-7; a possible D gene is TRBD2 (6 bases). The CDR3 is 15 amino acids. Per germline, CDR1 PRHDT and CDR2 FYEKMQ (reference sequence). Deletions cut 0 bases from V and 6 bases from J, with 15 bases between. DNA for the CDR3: TGTGCCAGCAGCTTAGGCGGGAGTCGGGGATCCGAGCAGTACTTC. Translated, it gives CASSLGGSRGSEQYF. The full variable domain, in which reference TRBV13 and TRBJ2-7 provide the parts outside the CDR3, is AAGVIQSPRHLIKEKRETATLKCYPIPRHDTVYWYQQGPGQDPQFLISFYEKMQSDKGSIPDRFSAQQFSDYHSELNMSSLELGDSALYFCASSLGGSRGSEQYFGPGTRLTVT.

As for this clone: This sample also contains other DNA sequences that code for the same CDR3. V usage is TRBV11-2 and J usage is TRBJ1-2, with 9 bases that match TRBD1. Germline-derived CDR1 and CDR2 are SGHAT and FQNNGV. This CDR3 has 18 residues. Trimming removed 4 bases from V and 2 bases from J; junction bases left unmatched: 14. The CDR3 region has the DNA TGTGCCAGCAGCTCAGGGACAGGGAAGTCGGGGGCCAACTATGGCTACACCTTC. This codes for CASSSGTGKSGANYGYTF. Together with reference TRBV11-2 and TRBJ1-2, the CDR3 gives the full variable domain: EAGVAQSPRYKIIEKRQSVAFWCNPISGHATLYWYQQILGQGPKLLIQFQNNGVVDDSQLPKDRFSAERLKGVDSTLKIQPAKLEDSAVYLCASSSGTGKSGANYGYTFGSGTRLTVV.

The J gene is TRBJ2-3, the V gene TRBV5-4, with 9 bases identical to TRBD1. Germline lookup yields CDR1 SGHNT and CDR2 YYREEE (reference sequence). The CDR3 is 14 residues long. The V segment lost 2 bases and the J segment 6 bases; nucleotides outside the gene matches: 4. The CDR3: CASSFPDRGDTQYF. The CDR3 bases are TGTGCCAGCAGCTTTCCGGACAGGGGTGATACGCAGTATTTT.

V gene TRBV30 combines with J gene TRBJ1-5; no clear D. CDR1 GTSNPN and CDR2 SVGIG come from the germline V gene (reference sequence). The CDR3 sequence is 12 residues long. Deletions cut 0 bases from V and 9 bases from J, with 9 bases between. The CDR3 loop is CAWSVAVGPQHF. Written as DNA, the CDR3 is TGTGCCTGGAGTGTAGCCGTCGGGCCCCAGCATTTT.

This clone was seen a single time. The CDR3 region has the DNA TGCGCCAGCAGCGCCGGGGACCGAAACACCATATATTTT. It encodes CASSAGDRNTIYF. The chain is built from TRBV5-1 and TRBJ1-3, with D tentatively TRBD1 (5 bases). The germline CDR1 and CDR2 sequences are SGHRS and YFSETQ. Deletions cut 4 bases from V and 5 bases from J, with 10 bases between. The CDR3 is 13 amino acids.

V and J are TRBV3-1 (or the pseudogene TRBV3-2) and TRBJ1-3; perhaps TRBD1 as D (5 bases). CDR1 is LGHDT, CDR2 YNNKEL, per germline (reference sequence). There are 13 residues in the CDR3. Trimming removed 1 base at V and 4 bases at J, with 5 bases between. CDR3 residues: CASSQGGGNTIYF. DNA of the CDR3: TGTGCCAGCAGCCAAGGGGGGGGAAACACCATATATTTT.

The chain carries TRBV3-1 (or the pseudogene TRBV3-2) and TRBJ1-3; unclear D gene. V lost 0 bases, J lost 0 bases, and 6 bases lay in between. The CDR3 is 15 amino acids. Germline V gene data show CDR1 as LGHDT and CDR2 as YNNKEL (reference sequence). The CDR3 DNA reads TGTGCCAGCAGCCAAGATTCCGGCTCTGGAAACACCATATATTTT. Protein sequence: CASSQDSGSGNTIYF.